The 18 T cell receptor beta chains given below trace back to one sample, sequenced in a study of blood T cells in healthy people across ages. The use of a sample-barcoded 5' primer and a J-beta primer mix characterized a second PCR of roughly 6 to 11 cycles. Using its own MiXCR run on the 5' RACE reads, TCRdb lists one record per CDR3 protein. The sample records 650,000 to 700,000 distinct CDR3 sequences, over 40% being singletons. Sequencing was carried out using blood. The receptors stem from an elderly woman in good health.

This clonotype was detected ten times or more. The chain joins TRBV6-5 to TRBJ1-1, with no clear D. This CDR3 has 16 amino acids. Germline CDR1 MNHEY, CDR2 SVGAGI. Deletions cut 5 bases from V and 1 base from J, with 17 bases between. CDR3 in DNA: TGTGCCAGCAGTCCCGTCCGGACCGCATCGAACACTGAAGCTTTCTTT. It specifies CASSPVRTASNTEAFF.

This clonotype has at least ten counts. The chain is built from TRBV6-5 and TRBJ2-4; 8 nucleotides match TRBD1. V shed 5 bases, J shed 4 bases, and the junction held 4 bases outside the gene matches. The germline CDR1 and CDR2 sequences are MNHEY and SVGAGI. This CDR3 is built from 14 residues. The CDR3: CASSPGQGKNIQYF. Here the CDR3 DNA reads TGTGCCAGCAGTCCAGGACAGGGAAAAAACATTCAGTACTTC.

CDR3 in DNA: TGTGCCGCCAAAACAGGGGTCGCTACCGTGGATACGCAGTATTTT. Encoded protein: CAAKTGVATVDTQYF. The chain employs TRBV10-3 and TRBJ2-3; TRBD1 aligns across 7 bases. The germline V gene has CDR1 ENHRY and CDR2 SYGVKD. The junction had 17 bases not matched to a gene; V was cut back by 11 bases and J by 6 bases. The CDR3 totals 15 residues.

The CDR3 protein is CASSPMGNTGELFF. The CDR3 nucleotides are TGTGCCAGCAGTCCCATGGGGAACACCGGGGAGCTGTTTTTT. V is TRBV2 and J is TRBJ2-2, with D unresolved. With 5 bases removed from V and 1 base from J, the gap between germline ends came to 8 bases. Germline V lookup: CDR1 SNHLY, CDR2 FYNNEI. CDR3 length equals 14 residues. Combining the CDR3 with reference TRBV2 and TRBJ2-2 gives the whole variable domain EPEVTQTPSHQVTQMGQEVILRCVPISNHLYFYWYRQILGQKVEFLVSFYNNEISEKSEIFDDQFSVERPDGSNFTLKIRSTKLEDSAMYFCASSPMGNTGELFFGEGSRLTVL.

The chain combines TRBV10-3 with TRBJ2-1; 9 bases fit TRBD2. V dropped 7 bases and J dropped 7; count of bases not matched to a gene: 8. CDR1 is ENHRY, CDR2 SYGVKD, per germline. The CDR3 is 14 amino acids. The CDR3 sequence is CAITSSGIGNEQFF. The CDR3 DNA reads TGTGCCATCACGTCTAGCGGGATAGGGAATGAGCAGTTCTTC.

This clonotype was found a few times. The chain employs TRBV20-1 and TRBJ1-1; TRBD1 matches at 11 bases. Losses at the gene ends were 0 bases for V and 5 bases for J; bases not matched to a gene: 8. Germline V gives CDR1 DFQATT, CDR2 SNEGSKA (reference sequence). The CDR3 contains 16 residues. As DNA, the CDR3 is TGCAGTGCTAGAGATTGGGACAGGGGGTCGGGGACTGAAGCTTTCTTT. Its protein is CSARDWDRGSGTEAFF.

The V gene is TRBV5-1, the J gene TRBJ1-4; TRBD1 matches at 7 bases. V was pared by 4 bases and J by 7 bases, with 10 bases of the junction left unmatched. CDR3 length: 15 residues. Germline lookup yields CDR1 SGHRS and CDR2 YFSETQ. CDR3 nucleotides: TGCGCCAGCAGCCACAGGGGACCTTCTAGTGAAAAACTGTTTTTT. Translated: CASSHRGPSSEKLFF. The variable domain in full, with the rest retrieved from reference TRBV5-1 and TRBJ1-4, is KAGVTQTPRYLIKTRGQQVTLSCSPISGHRSVSWYQQTPGQGLQFLFEYFSETQRNKGNFPGRFSGRQFSNSRSEMNVSTLELGDSALYLCASSHRGPSSEKLFFGSGTQLSVL.

The chain employs TRBV27 and TRBJ2-3, with D tentatively TRBD2 (6 bases). The CDR3 runs 13 residues. Per germline, CDR1 MNHEY and CDR2 SMNVEV (reference sequence). Trimming shortened V by 10 bases and J by 2 bases, and 13 bases separated the two germline ends. CDR3 nucleotides: TGTGCCACCCGGGACTGGTACACAGATACGCAGTATTTT. Encoded protein: CATRDWYTDTQYF.

This chain links TRBV5-1 with TRBJ2-3, with TRBD1 matching over 9 bases. The CDR3 covers 16 residues. Losses at the gene ends were 4 bases for V and 3 bases for J; bases not matched to a gene: 9. Germline-derived CDR1 and CDR2 are SGHRS and YFSETQ. The CDR3 DNA reads TGCGCCAGCAGCCATAAGGGACAGGGTATGACAGATACGCAGTATTTT. Amino acid sequence: CASSHKGQGMTDTQYF.

The gene calls are TRBV29-1 and TRBJ2-2, with D uncertain. The germline gives CDR1 SQVTM, CDR2 ANQGSEA. The CDR3 covers 14 residues. Deletions cut 4 bases from V and 2 bases from J, with 11 bases between. CDR3 nucleotides: TGCAGCGTTGGACACGAGCCAAACACCGGGGAGCTGTTTTTT. It is translated as CSVGHEPNTGELFF.

The rearrangement uses TRBV20-1 and TRBJ2-3, with 9 bases fitting TRBD2. The germline gives CDR1 DFQATT, CDR2 SNEGSKA (reference sequence). The ends lost 6 bases at V and 2 bases at J; junction bases unmatched: 9. This CDR3 has 15 residues. The CDR3 is CSAREGLAYTDTQYF. Written as DNA, the CDR3 is TGCAGTGCAAGGGAAGGACTAGCGTACACAGATACGCAGTATTTT.

DNA of the CDR3: TGCGCCAGCAGCTTGGTTGGGTCCCGGCTGTCGTCCTACGAGCAGTACTTC. Its protein is CASSLVGSRLSSYEQYF. The chain links TRBV5-1 to TRBJ2-7; D ambiguous. The V end lost 0 bases, the J end lost 1 base, and 17 bases lay between the germline ends. Per the germline V gene, CDR1 is SGHRS and CDR2 is YFSETQ. The CDR3 loop spans 17 amino acids.

The chain uses TRBV7-9 and TRBJ1-4; D is possibly TRBD1 (5 bases). The CDR3 consists of 17 residues. The germline V gene has CDR1 SEHNR and CDR2 FQNEAQ (reference sequence). V lost 3 bases and J 7 bases, leaving 21 bases between the germline ends. CDR3 sequence (DNA): TGTGCCAGCAGCTTTTATCAGGGCCTCGGTTCGGGTGAAAAACTGTTTTTT. Translation gives CASSFYQGLGSGEKLFF. Looking up the rest from reference TRBV7-9 and TRBJ1-4 gives the full variable domain: DTGVSQNPRHKITKRGQNVTFRCDPISEHNRLYWYRQTLGQGPEFLTYFQNEAQLEKSRLLSDRFSAERPKGSFSTLEIQRTEQGDSAMYLCASSFYQGLGSGEKLFFGSGTQLSVL.

The chain carries TRBV7-9 and TRBJ2-3; D not resolved. This CDR3 region has 15 residues. V was shortened by 2 bases and J by 2 bases, with 11 bases between the two germline ends. Germline V gene lookup returns CDR1 SEHNR and CDR2 FQNEAQ (reference sequence). The CDR3 sequence: CASSLFTVLTDTQYF. DNA of the CDR3: TGTGCCAGCAGCTTATTCACCGTCCTCACAGATACGCAGTATTTT.

V gene TRBV6-5 combines with J gene TRBJ1-1, with D tentatively TRBD1 (5 bases). There are 12 residues in the CDR3. V was cut by 4 bases and J by 6 bases, with 9 bases left in between. CDR1 MNHEY and CDR2 SVGAGI come from the germline V gene. This CDR3 is CASSSWGAEAFF. For the CDR3, the DNA is TGTGCCAGCAGTTCGTGGGGGGCTGAAGCTTTCTTT.

This clonotype was counted many times. The V and J genes are TRBV20-1 and TRBJ2-1; D remains unclear. CDR1 is DFQATT, CDR2 SNEGSKA, per germline (reference sequence). Trimming cost V 3 bases and J 0 bases, with 9 bases left between them. The CDR3 length is 14 residues. As DNA, the CDR3 is TGCAGTGCTAGGGGCGCAAGCTCCTACAATGAGCAGTTCTTC. This sequence encodes CSARGASSYNEQFF.

This clonotype was recorded a few times. The J gene is TRBJ2-1, the V gene TRBV4-3; D possibly corresponds to TRBD2 (6 bases). V dropped 4 bases and J dropped 0 bases, with 19 bases sitting between them. CDR3 size: 18 residues. The germline gives CDR1 LGHNA, CDR2 YSLEER. CDR3 nucleotides: TGCGCCAGCAGCCTCGAAATAATTCTAGCGACCTCCTACAATGAGCAGTTCTTC. It is translated as CASSLEIILATSYNEQFF.

On this clonotype itself: Being one base from a much bigger clone, this may be a read error. The rearrangement joins TRBV20-1 to TRBJ1-2; D not certain. Germline V lookup: CDR1 DFQATT, CDR2 SNEGSKA (reference sequence). This CDR3 contains 14 residues. Trimming took 3 bases from V and 2 from J, leaving 13 bases between them. In DNA form, the CDR3 reads TGCAGTGCTAGGCCCGGAGCGGGCAACTATGGCTACACCTTC. It specifies CSARPGAGNYGYTF.